The TCR beta chain under discussion was sequenced for a study of T cell repertoires in cytomegalovirus infection. On the study more broadly: Researchers turned to recently identified HLA-C-restricted CMV epitopes as well as well-studied HLA-B-restricted ones. Public signatures in TCR beta pointed to CMV infection and matching HLA type. Study-level points and caveats: Cumulated frequencies of public TCR beta families served to identify carriers of CMV plus the relevant HLA. CMV-specific TCR beta clonotypes restricted by HLA-C were the ones dominating the ex vivo response.

The length of the CDR3 is 15 residues. V lost 6 bases, J lost 3 bases, and 3 bases stayed unmatched. Germline-derived CDR1 and CDR2 are MNHGY and SAAAGT. TCRdb re-called the reads with MiXCR, one entry per CDR3 protein. This sample has 570,000 or so distinct CDR3 sequences, with just under 40% found just once. To note about this clonotype: Its target is unknown.

The sample was cultured PBMCs, taken from culture after CMV antigen stimulation. This chain connects TRBV6-8 to TRBJ2-5, with 14 bases identical to TRBD2. The sequence was obtained from a human donor in good health (CMV status not recorded). Some clones in this sample may be carry-over from other donors' samples. The CDR3 sequence is CASRRLAGGKETQYF. The CDR3 nucleotides read TGTGCCAGCAGGAGACTAGCGGGGGGGAAAGAGACCCAGTACTTC.